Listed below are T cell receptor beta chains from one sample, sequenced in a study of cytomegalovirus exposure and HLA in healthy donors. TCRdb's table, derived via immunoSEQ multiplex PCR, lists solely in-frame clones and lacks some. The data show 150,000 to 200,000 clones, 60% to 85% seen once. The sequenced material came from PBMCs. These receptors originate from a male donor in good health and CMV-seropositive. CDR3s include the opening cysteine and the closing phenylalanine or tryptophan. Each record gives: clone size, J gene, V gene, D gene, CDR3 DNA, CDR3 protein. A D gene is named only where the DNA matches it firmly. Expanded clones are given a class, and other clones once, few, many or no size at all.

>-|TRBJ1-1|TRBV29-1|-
TGCAGCTACCGGGTGAACACTGAAGCTTTCTTT
CSYRVNTEAFF
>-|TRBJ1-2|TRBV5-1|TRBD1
TGCGCCAGCAGCTTGGCCGGCGGGACAGGGAACGGCTATGGCTACACCTTC
CASSLAGGTGNGYGYTF
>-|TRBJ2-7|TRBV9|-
TGTGCCAGCAGCAAAGGGGGGGCGCACGAGCAGTACTTC
CASSKGGAHEQYF
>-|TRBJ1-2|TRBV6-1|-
TGTGCCAGCAGTGAAGGGGGTGGGAGGGATGGCTACACCTTC
CASSEGGGRDGYTF
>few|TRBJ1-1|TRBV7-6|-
TGTGCCAGCAGCTTTGGAGGGAACACTGAAGCTTTCTTT
CASSFGGNTEAFF
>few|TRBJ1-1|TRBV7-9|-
TGTGCCAGCACCCCAGTCTGGAACACTGAAGCTTTCTTT
CASTPVWNTEAFF
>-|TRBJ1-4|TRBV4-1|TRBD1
TGCGCCAGCAGCCCATGGGACAGCGGGAATGAAAAACTGTTTTTT
CASSPWDSGNEKLFF
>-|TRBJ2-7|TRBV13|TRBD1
TGTGCCAGCAGCGACAGGGGGACATTAGACGAGCAGTACTTC
CASSDRGTLDEQYF
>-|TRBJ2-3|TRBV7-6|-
TGTGCCAGCAGCCCGGCCCGGGGACTCACAGATACGCAGTATTTT
CASSPARGLTDTQYF
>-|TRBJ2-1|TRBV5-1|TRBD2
TGCGCCAGCAGCTTGGGGACTAGCGGGGGGAAGGTTGAGCAGTTCTTC
CASSLGTSGGKVEQFF
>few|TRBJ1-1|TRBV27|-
TGTGCCAGCAGTTTGAGCCCGGGAGTGAACACTGAAGCTTTCTTT
CASSLSPGVNTEAFF
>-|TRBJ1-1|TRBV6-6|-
TGTGCCAGCGCCGGGACAACACTTAACACTGAAGCTTTCTTT
CASAGTTLNTEAFF
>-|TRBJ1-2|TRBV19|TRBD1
TGTGCCAGTAACAGGGGCGATGGCTATGGCTACACCTTC
CASNRGDGYGYTF
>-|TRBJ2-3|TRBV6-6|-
TGTGCCAGCAGATCACGAGGCACAGATACGCAGTATTTT
CASRSRGTDTQYF
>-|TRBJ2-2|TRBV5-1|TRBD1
TGCGCCAGCAGCTTAACTACAGGGGCCGGTACCGGGGAGCTGTTTTTT
CASSLTTGAGTGELFF
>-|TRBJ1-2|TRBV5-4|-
TGTGCCAGCAGCTTGGGGGGCAGCTATGGCTACACCTTC
CASSLGGSYGYTF
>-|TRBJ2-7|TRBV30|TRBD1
TGTGCCTGGAGCCACGAAGGGGGCACCTACGAGCAGTACTTC
CAWSHEGGTYEQYF
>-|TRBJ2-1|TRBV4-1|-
TGCGCCAGCAGCAGGACAGACTACAATGAGCAGTTCTTC
CASSRTDYNEQFF
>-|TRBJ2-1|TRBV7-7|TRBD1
TGTGCTAGCAGCTTATATCCAGGGGGCAGTGAGCAGTTCTTC
CASSLYPGGSEQFF
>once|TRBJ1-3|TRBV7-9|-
TGTGCCAGCAGCCCGGGACTGATCTCTGGAAACACCATATATTTT
CASSPGLISGNTIYF
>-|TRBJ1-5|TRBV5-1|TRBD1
TGCGCCAGCAGCCCGGGGACAGGGAAGGAACAGCCCCAGCATTTT
CASSPGTGKEQPQHF
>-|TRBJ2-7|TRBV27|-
TGTGCCAGCAGTTTATCCAGGGGCTACGAGCAGTACTTC
CASSLSRGYEQYF
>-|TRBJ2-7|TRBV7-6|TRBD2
TGTGCCAGCAGCCCGAACCCAAAGAATAGCGGGGGGGCGGGTGAGAACGAGCAGTACTTC
CASSPNPKNSGGAGENEQYF
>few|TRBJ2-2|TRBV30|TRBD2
TGTGCCTGGACCCTCGGACTAGCGACCGGGGAGCTGTTTTTT
CAWTLGLATGELFF
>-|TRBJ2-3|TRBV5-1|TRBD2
TGCGCCAGCAGCGGGGTTGGACTAGCGGTTAGGATCACAGATACGCAGTATTTT
CASSGVGLAVRITDTQYF
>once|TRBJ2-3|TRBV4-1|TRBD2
TGCGCCAGCAGCCAAGGAGCGGGGGCCACAGATACGCAGTATTTT
CASSQGAGATDTQYF
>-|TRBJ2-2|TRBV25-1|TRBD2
TGTGCCAGCAGTGAATGGGAGGGCGGGACTTCCGGGGAGCTGTTTTTT
CASSEWEGGTSGELFF
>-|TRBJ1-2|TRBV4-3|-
TGCGCCAGCAGCCAAGATTACGGACAGCCACCTTCCTTC
CASSQDYGQPPSF
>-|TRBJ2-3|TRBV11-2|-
TGTGCCAGCAGCTTGGACACCTACACAGATACGCAGTATTTT
CASSLDTYTDTQYF
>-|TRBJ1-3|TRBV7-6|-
TGTGCCAGCAGCAACTCTCCGGGAGCCGCGGAGACCATATATTTT
CASSNSPGAAETIYF
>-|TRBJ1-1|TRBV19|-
TGTGCCAGTAGTCCCGTAGGGAGCCGAAAGAACACTGAAGCTTTCTTT
CASSPVGSRKNTEAFF
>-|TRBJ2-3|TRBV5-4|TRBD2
TGTGCCAGCAGCCCAGCGGGGGGCAGTTCAGATACGCAGTATTTT
CASSPAGGSSDTQYF
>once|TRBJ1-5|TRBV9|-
TGTGCCAGCAGCGCCCAGGGCATTGAGGACCAGCCCCAGCATTTT
CASSAQGIEDQPQHF
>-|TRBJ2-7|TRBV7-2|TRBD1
TGTGCCAGCGCCGCGACTTTTACGGGACAGTACGAGCAGTACTTC
CASAATFTGQYEQYF
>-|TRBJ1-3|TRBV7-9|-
TGTGCCAGCAGCCCTCTCCGGGGGAACACCATATATTTT
CASSPLRGNTIYF
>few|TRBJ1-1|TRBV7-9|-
TGTGCCAGCAGCCCTAAAGGAGACACTGAAGCTTTCTTT
CASSPKGDTEAFF